The T cell receptor beta chain under discussion was sequenced for a study of T cells in Graves' hyperthyroidism and ophthalmopathy. As for the study in general: Peripheral blood was acquired at first diagnosis, ahead of any therapy whatsoever.

This clonotype was found many times. The germline CDR1 and CDR2 sequences are MDHEN and SYDVKM. The V end lost 8 bases, the J end lost 0 bases, and 14 bases lay between the germline ends. The CDR3 runs 14 residues. Together with thyroid ultrasound, orbital computed tomography, serum thyroxine and TRAb, clinical symptoms were used for diagnoses. TCR beta CDR3 regions were amplified from RNA transcripts. The HTBI primer set drove a first-round RT-PCR of the TCR CDR3. In TCRdb, the multiplex PCR reads were re-called with MiXCR into one record per CDR3 protein. The sample records about 690,000 distinct CDR3 sequences, 15% to 20% being singletons.

The sample was blood. This TCR was recovered from a man between 50 and 59 years old with Graves' hyperthyroidism. J is TRBJ2-7 and V is TRBV28, with unresolved D. This chain's CDR3 is CASGKAASSYEQYF. The CDR3 DNA sequence: TGTGCCAGCGGAAAGGCCGCGAGCTCCTACGAGCAGTACTTC.